What follows are 8 T cell receptor beta chains derived from one specimen sequenced in a study of OX40 agonist ivuxolimab in advanced cancers. The assay was immunoSEQ multiplex PCR, and TCRdb's table has in-frame clones only and misses some. This sample has 90,000 to 150,000 clones, with 80% to 90% found just once. The sample was CD4+ or CD8+ T cells sorted from blood, taken in a trial of the OX40 agonist ivuxolimab. The receptors were sampled from an adult with an advanced solid tumor such as melanoma, head and neck, liver or kidney cancer.

The chain recombines TRBV5-1 with TRBJ1-4, with 8 bases matching TRBD1. CDR3 length equals 14 residues. Germline assignment: CDR1 SGHRS and CDR2 YFSETQ. Trimming took 4 bases from V and 4 from J; bases not matched to a gene: 3. The CDR3 sequence: CASSTDRGNEKLFF. CDR3 sequence (DNA): TGCGCCAGCAGCACCGACAGGGGTAATGAAAAACTGTTTTTT.

This chain joins TRBV25-1 and TRBJ1-4; possibly TRBD1 for D (6 bases). V dropped 4 bases and J dropped 3 bases, with 18 bases sitting between them. CDR1 is MGHDK, CDR2 SYGVNS, per germline. CDR3 length equals 17 residues. CDR3 nucleotides: TGTGCCAGCAGTGGGTGGGGCTACAGGGAAGCTAATGAAAAACTGTTTTTT. It specifies CASSGWGYREANEKLFF.

The CDR3 spells CASRPRDSSGNTIYF. The CDR3 region has the DNA TGCGCCAGCAGGCCTCGGGACAGCTCTGGAAACACCATATATTTT. The rearrangement uses TRBV5-1 and TRBJ1-3; 7 nucleotides agree with TRBD1. This CDR3 has 15 amino acids. V shed 5 bases, J shed 0 bases, and the junction held 5 bases outside the gene matches. Germline-derived CDR1 and CDR2 are SGHRS and YFSETQ.

The chain links TRBV5-5 to TRBJ1-1; D is unclear. V was clipped by 4 bases and J by 0 bases, with 10 bases between them. Germline lookup yields CDR1 SGHKS and CDR2 YYEKEE (reference sequence). This CDR3 is built from 14 residues. CDR3 region: CASSRTELNTEAFF. Here the CDR3 DNA reads TGTGCCAGCAGCAGAACAGAATTGAACACTGAAGCTTTCTTT.

The chain links TRBV6-5 to TRBJ1-2, with a weak D call TRBD1 (5 bases). V gave up 6 bases and J gave up 4 bases, with 15 bases separating them. This CDR3 has 14 residues. Germline values: CDR1 MNHEY, CDR2 SVGAGI. CDR3 protein: CASRRRDGIYGYTF. In DNA, the CDR3 is TGTGCCAGCAGACGTCGGGACGGGATCTATGGCTACACCTTC.

V is TRBV28 and J is TRBJ1-5, with a weak D call TRBD1 (5 bases). V lost 5 bases to trimming and J lost 1 base, with 12 bases between them. The CDR3 length is 15 residues. Germline lookup yields CDR1 MDHEN and CDR2 SYDVKM. CDR3 bases: TGTGCCAGCAGTAGCGGGGGAGCAAGCAATCAGCCCCAGCATTTT. This gives the protein CASSSGGASNQPQHF.

The rearrangement links TRBV30 to TRBJ2-7; D ambiguous. The CDR3 runs 12 residues. Germline V gene sequence: CDR1 GTSNPN, CDR2 SVGIG (reference sequence). Trimming stripped 2 bases from V and 5 bases from J, with 10 bases between. The CDR3 DNA sequence: TGTGCCTGGAGTAGGGATACCCACGAGCAGTACTTC. Amino acid sequence: CAWSRDTHEQYF.

The chain employs TRBV23-1 and TRBJ2-6; 7 nucleotides agree with TRBD1. TRBV23-1 is reported as an ORF; its role is uncertain. This CDR3 spans 18 amino acids. The junction had 7 bases not matched to a gene; V was cut back by 2 bases and J by 0 bases. CDR3 nucleotides: TGCGCCAGCAGTCAACCGGGACAGCACAGCTCTGGGGCCAACGTCCTGACTTTC. Residues: CASSQPGQHSSGANVLTF.